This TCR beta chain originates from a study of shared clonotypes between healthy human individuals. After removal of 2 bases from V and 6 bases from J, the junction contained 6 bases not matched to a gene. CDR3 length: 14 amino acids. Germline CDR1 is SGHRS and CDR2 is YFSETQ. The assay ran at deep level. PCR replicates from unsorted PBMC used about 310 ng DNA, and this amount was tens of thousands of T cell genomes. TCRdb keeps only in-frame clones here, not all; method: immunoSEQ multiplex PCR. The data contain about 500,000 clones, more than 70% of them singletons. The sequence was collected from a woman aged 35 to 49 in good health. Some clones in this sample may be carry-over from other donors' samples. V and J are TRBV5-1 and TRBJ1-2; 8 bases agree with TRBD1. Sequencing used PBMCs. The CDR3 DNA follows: TGCGCCAGCAGCTTTTACACAGGGGGGAATGGCTACACCTTC. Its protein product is CASSFYTGGNGYTF. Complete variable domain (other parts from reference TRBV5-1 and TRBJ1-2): KAGVTQTPRYLIKTRGQQVTLSCSPISGHRSVSWYQQTPGQGLQFLFEYFSETQRNKGNFPGRFSGRQFSNSRSEMNVSTLELGDSALYLCASSFYTGGNGYTFGSGTRLTVV.